These T cell receptor beta chains were read from a single sample in a study of blood T cell repertoires in COVID-19. Libraries were prepared by immunoSEQ multiplex PCR; TCRdb keeps only in-frame clonotypes and omits some of them. The profile shows about 150,000 clones, under 85% of them singletons. The sample taken for sequencing was peripheral blood. All receptors come from a man aged 55 to 70 with COVID-19, enrolled during active disease. CDR3s include the opening cysteine and the closing phenylalanine or tryptophan. The order of the fields is CDR3 length, V gene, D gene, J gene, clone size, CDR3 protein, CDR3 DNA. The D gene is left open where the match is weak. A clone size is listed for some rows: how often the clone was seen (once, few, many), or a class if it is expanded.

16	TRBV4-2	NA	TRBJ1-4	NA	CASSQEDLRANEKLFF	TGTGCCAGCAGCCAAGAAGATCTCAGGGCTAATGAAAAACTGTTTTTT
15	TRBV18	NA	TRBJ1-2	NA	CASSPAQGSDYGYTF	TGTGCCAGCTCCCCGGCCCAGGGTTCGGACTATGGCTACACCTTC
15	TRBV7-3	TRBD2	TRBJ2-1	NA	CASSPGLADYNEQFF	TGTGCCAGCAGCCCGGGACTAGCGGATTACAATGAGCAGTTCTTC
14	TRBV6-5	NA	TRBJ1-1	NA	CASSPFSGAVMAFF	TGTGCCAGCAGCCCATTTTCAGGGGCCGTGATGGCTTTCTTT
13	TRBV11-2	NA	TRBJ2-1	NA	CASSVSRWSEQFF	TGTGCCAGCAGCGTATCCCGATGGAGTGAGCAGTTCTTC
18	TRBV4-3	TRBD2	TRBJ2-2	NA	CASSHGPGLAGAAGELFF	TGCGCCAGCAGCCACGGACCGGGACTAGCGGGGGCGGCCGGGGAGCTGTTTTTT
15	TRBV19	NA	TRBJ1-4	few	CASSWLTATNEKLFF	TGTGCCAGTAGTTGGTTAACAGCAACTAATGAAAAACTGTTTTTT
16	TRBV3-1/TRBV3-2	NA	TRBJ2-2	NA	CASSQAGHPNTGELFF	TGTGCCAGCAGCCAAGCGGGTCACCCGAACACCGGGGAGCTGTTTTTT
13	TRBV27	NA	TRBJ2-5	NA	CASSELQRETQYF	TGTGCCAGCAGCGAACTACAAAGAGAAACCCAGTACTTC
13	TRBV2	NA	TRBJ1-1	NA	CASSNRDPTEAFF	TGTGCCAGCAGTAACAGGGATCCAACTGAAGCTTTCTTT
16	TRBV10-1	TRBD1	TRBJ2-3	few	CASGTAGAVSTDTQYF	TGCGCCAGTGGGACAGCCGGCGCGGTGAGCACAGATACGCAGTATTTT
15	TRBV29-1	NA	TRBJ2-7	NA	CSVVWVGRETYEQYF	TGCAGCGTTGTTTGGGTGGGCAGGGAAACCTACGAGCAGTACTTC
13	TRBV10-3	NA	TRBJ2-1	NA	CAISARDIDEQFF	TGTGCCATCAGTGCCCGGGACATCGATGAGCAGTTCTTC
13	TRBV2	NA	TRBJ1-2	NA	CASRRFGGYGYTF	TGTGCCAGCAGAAGATTCGGCGGATATGGCTACACCTTC
18	TRBV11-2	TRBD2	TRBJ2-6	NA	CASSFSGQGVPGANVLTF	TGTGCCAGCAGCTTTAGCGGGCAGGGAGTGCCTGGGGCCAACGTCCTGACTTTC
15	TRBV16	TRBD1	TRBJ1-5	few	CASSQATGGRQPQHF	TGTGCCAGCAGCCAAGCGACAGGGGGACGTCAGCCCCAGCATTTT
13	TRBV24-1	NA	TRBJ1-4	NA	CATRDSSNEKLFF	TGTGCCACCCGAGACAGCTCTAATGAAAAACTGTTTTTT
14	TRBV7-2	NA	TRBJ2-2	NA	CASSFTSFAGELFF	TGTGCCAGCAGCTTTACTAGCTTCGCCGGGGAGCTGTTTTTT
13	TRBV27	NA	TRBJ1-4	once	CASSFSTYEKLFF	TGTGCCAGCAGTTTTAGTACGTATGAAAAACTGTTTTTT
14	TRBV9	TRBD1	TRBJ1-1	NA	CASSVGQGGTEAFF	TGTGCCAGCAGCGTTGGACAGGGGGGTACTGAAGCTTTCTTT
13	TRBV30	NA	TRBJ1-1	few	CAWIGAGNTEAFF	TGTGCCTGGATAGGTGCAGGGAACACTGAAGCTTTCTTT
14	TRBV10-3	TRBD2	TRBJ2-7	NA	CAIKGAGDPYEQYF	TGTGCCATCAAGGGTGCGGGGGACCCCTACGAGCAGTACTTC
15	TRBV19	TRBD1	TRBJ1-1	few	CASRPGTGTSTEAFF	TGTGCCAGTAGACCCGGGACAGGGACCAGTACCGAAGCTTTCTTT
13	TRBV6-4	NA	TRBJ2-2	many	CASSAGDTGELFF	TGTGCCAGCAGTGCAGGGGACACCGGGGAGCTGTTTTTT
19	TRBV5-1	TRBD1	TRBJ2-6	NA	CASSPSRDRDRPGANVLTF	TGCGCCAGCAGCCCTTCCCGGGACAGGGATAGGCCTGGGGCCAACGTCCTGACTTTC
14	TRBV14	NA	TRBJ2-1	NA	CASSDQGGRNEQFF	TGTGCCAGCAGCGATCAGGGGGGACGGAATGAGCAGTTCTTC